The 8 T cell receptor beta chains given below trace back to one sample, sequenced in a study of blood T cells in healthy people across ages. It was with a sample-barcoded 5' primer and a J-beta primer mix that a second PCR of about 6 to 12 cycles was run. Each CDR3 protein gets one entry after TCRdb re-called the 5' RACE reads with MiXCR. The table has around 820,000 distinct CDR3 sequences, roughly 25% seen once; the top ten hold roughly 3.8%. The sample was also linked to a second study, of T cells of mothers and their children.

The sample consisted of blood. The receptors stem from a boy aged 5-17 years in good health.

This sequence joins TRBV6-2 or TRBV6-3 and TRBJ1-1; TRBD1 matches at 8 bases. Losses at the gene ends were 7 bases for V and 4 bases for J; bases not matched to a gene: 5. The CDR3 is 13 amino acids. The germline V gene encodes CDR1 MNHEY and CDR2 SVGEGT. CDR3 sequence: CASTRQGSTEAFF. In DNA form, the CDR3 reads TGTGCCAGCACCAGACAGGGGAGCACTGAAGCTTTCTTT.

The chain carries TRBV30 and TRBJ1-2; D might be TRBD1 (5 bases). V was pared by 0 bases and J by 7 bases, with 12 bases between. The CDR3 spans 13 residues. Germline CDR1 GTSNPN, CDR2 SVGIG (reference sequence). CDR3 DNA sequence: TGTGCCTGGAGTGTAGACAGCGATCTTGGCTACACCTTC. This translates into CAWSVDSDLGYTF.

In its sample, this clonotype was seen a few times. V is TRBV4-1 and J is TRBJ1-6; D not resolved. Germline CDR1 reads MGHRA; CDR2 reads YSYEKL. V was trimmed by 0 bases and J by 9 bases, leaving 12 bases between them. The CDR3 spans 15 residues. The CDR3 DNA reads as TGCGCCAGCAGCCAAGAGAACAGAGAACTTTCACCCCTCCACTTT. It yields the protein CASSQENRELSPLHF.

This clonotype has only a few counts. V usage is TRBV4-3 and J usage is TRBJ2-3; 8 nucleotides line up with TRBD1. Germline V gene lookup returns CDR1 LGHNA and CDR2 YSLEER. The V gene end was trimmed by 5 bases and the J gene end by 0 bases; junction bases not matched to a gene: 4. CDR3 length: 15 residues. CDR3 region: CASSDWTGSTDTQYF. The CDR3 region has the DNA TGCGCCAGCAGCGACTGGACAGGGAGCACAGATACGCAGTATTTT.

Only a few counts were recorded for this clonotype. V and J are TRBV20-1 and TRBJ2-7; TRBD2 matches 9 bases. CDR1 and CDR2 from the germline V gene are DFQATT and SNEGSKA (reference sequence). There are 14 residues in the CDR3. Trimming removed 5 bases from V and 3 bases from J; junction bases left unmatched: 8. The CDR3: CSALSGSALYEQYF. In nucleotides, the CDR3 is TGCAGTGCTCTTAGCGGGAGCGCCCTCTACGAGCAGTACTTC.

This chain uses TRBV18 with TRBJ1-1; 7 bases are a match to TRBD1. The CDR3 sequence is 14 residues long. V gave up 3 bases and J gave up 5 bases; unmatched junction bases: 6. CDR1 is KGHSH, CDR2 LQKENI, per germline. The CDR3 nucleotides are TGTGCCAGCTCACCTGAGGGGGCGAGGACTGAAGCTTTCTTT. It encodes CASSPEGARTEAFF.

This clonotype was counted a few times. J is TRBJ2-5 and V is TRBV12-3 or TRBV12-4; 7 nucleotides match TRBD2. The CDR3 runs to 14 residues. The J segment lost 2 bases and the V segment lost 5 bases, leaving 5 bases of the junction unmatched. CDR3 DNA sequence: TGTGCCAGCAGTCCTTGGGGGGGGCAAGAGACCCAGTACTTC. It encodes CASSPWGGQETQYF.

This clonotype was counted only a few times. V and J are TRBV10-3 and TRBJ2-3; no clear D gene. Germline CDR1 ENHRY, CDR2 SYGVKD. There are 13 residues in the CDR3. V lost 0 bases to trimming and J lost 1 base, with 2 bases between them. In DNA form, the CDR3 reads TGTGCCATCAGTGAGTCAGGCACAGATACGCAGTATTTT. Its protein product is CAISESGTDTQYF.